This record concerns one T cell receptor (beta chain) sequence. The sample comes from a study of response to subunit inactivated influenza vaccine. One entry per CDR3 protein results from TCRdb running MiXCR on the RT-PCR reads. The sample lists fewer than 750,000 distinct CDR3 sequences, 13% to 15% seen once, with around 10% in the top ten. The source of this sequence is a man aged 50 or older who received an inactivated influenza vaccine. This sample comprised PBMCs from blood, obtained about 11 days after vaccination.

CDR3 DNA: TGCAGCGCCGGACAGGGGGCAAACACCGGGGAGCTGTTTTTT. It translates to CSAGQGANTGELFF. This chain links TRBV29-1 with TRBJ2-2; 11 bases fit TRBD1. This CDR3 comprises 14 residues. The germline gives CDR1 SQVTM, CDR2 ANQGSEA. The V and J ends lost 7 bases and 2 bases, in that order; junction bases with no gene match: 3.